This TCR beta chain was sequenced during a study of blood T cell repertoires in COVID-19. Overall study context: Specimens from acute and convalescent COVID-19 originated in the United States, Italy and Spain. Sources were T cells, B-cell-depleted T cells, or PBMCs; the material itself was cDNA or gDNA.

In the original processing: Estimated nucleated cell counts came from reference gene primer amplification. Profiling relied on immunoSEQ multiplex PCR, and the TCRdb table lists in-frame clones only, not all of them. V and J calls and clone size are copied from that table; D and trimming were computed from the DNA. The table includes roughly 100,000 clones, around 89% detected once. V was clipped by 1 base and J by 5 bases; unmatched bases: 1. The germline V gene encodes CDR1 LGHNA and CDR2 YSLEER. CDR3 length: 14 amino acids. Sequencing was carried out using peripheral blood. The chain employs TRBV4-3 and TRBJ1-2, with 10 bases aligning to TRBD1. This TCR came from a woman aged 80 or over with acute or convalescent COVID-19. The CDR3 DNA reads TGCGCCAGCAGCCAAGGACAGGGGGCATATGGCTACACCTTC. Translating gives CASSQGQGAYGYTF.